The 2 T cell receptor beta chains listed next were all sequenced from one sample in a study of cytomegalovirus exposure and HLA in healthy donors. PCR amplification relied on 60 Vbeta primers (plus 13 Jbeta primers). Sequencing was performed with immunoSEQ multiplex PCR; in TCRdb, only in-frame clones are kept and a portion is missing. Of roughly 180,000 clones listed, 84% are singletons. Sequencing input: PBMCs. Receptors originate from a man aged 18 to 29 in good health and CMV-seronegative.

This clone was seen a few times. Other DNA sequences of this sample code for an identical CDR3. The rearrangement links TRBV5-1 to TRBJ2-7, with D possibly matching TRBD1 (5 bases). V gave up 2 bases and J gave up 2 bases, with 8 bases separating them. Germline CDR1 reads SGHRS; CDR2 reads YFSETQ. The CDR3 sequence is 13 residues long. The CDR3 spells CASSLAGTYEQYF. The CDR3 DNA reads as TGCGCCAGCAGCTTAGCAGGGACCTACGAGCAGTACTTC.

CDR3 residues: CASNRDRGYTGELFF. The CDR3, as DNA: TGCGCCAGCAACCGGGACAGGGGGTACACCGGGGAGCTGTTTTTT. V and J are TRBV5-1 and TRBJ2-2, with 11 bases that match TRBD1. Looked up from germline, CDR1 is SGHRS and CDR2 is YFSETQ. The CDR3 totals 15 residues. V gave up 6 bases and J gave up 3 bases; unmatched junction bases: 4.